The 23 T cell receptor beta chains given below trace back to one sample, sequenced in a study of T cells in Graves' hyperthyroidism and ophthalmopathy. Researchers took RNA transcripts and amplified the TCR beta CDR3 regions from them. When the TCR CDR3 underwent first-round RT-PCR, the HTBI primer set was used. TCRdb reanalysed the multiplex PCR reads using MiXCR and keeps one entry per CDR3 protein. The sample contains under 450,000 distinct CDR3 sequences, around 16% of which appear only once. The source material was blood. The receptor source for this set is a woman under 30 with Graves' hyperthyroidism.

The chain employs TRBV5-5 and TRBJ1-1, with TRBD1 matching 7 bases. Germline V gives CDR1 SGHKS, CDR2 YYEKEE (reference sequence). The CDR3 consists of 13 residues. Losses at the gene ends were 1 base for V and 8 bases for J; bases not matched to a gene: 5. Here the CDR3 DNA reads TGTGCCAGCAGCTTGTTCGGAGGGGGCGAAGCTTTCTTT. Its translation: CASSLFGGGEAFF.

The sample holds many counts of this clonotype. V is TRBV11-2 and J is TRBJ2-6; D unclear. Germline CDR1 and CDR2: SGHAT and FQNNGV. The CDR3 spans 15 residues. Deletions cut 4 bases from V and 1 base from J, with 8 bases between. CDR3 coding DNA: TGTGCCAGCAGCTCCACGGGTTCTGGGGCCAACGTCCTGACTTTC. Translated: CASSSTGSGANVLTF.

This clonotype was seen repeatedly, ten times or more. V usage is TRBV6-1 and J usage is TRBJ1-1; no clear D. Trimming pared 6 bases from V and 0 bases from J, leaving 14 bases between. Germline CDR1 is MNHNS and CDR2 is SASEGT. The CDR3 sequence is 15 residues long. In DNA, the CDR3 is TGTGCCAGCAGAACCCGGGCAGTTTTGAACACTGAAGCTTTCTTT. It specifies CASRTRAVLNTEAFF.

This clonotype appeared many times. As DNA, the CDR3 is TGTGCCAGCAGTTACGGGGCAGGTCGAGCGGGAGCGGCCGAGCAGTACTTC. Its translation: CASSYGAGRAGAAEQYF. V and J are TRBV6-5 and TRBJ2-7; 8 nucleotides match TRBD2. The CDR3 has 17 amino acids. The V and J ends lost 2 bases and 6 bases, in that order; junction bases with no gene match: 15. CDR1 MNHEY and CDR2 SVGAGI come from the germline V gene.

This clonotype was seen a few times. The chain carries TRBV20-1 and TRBJ2-5, with 7 bases aligning to TRBD1. This CDR3 is built from 15 residues. The junction had 16 bases not matched to a gene; V was cut back by 6 bases and J by 6 bases. Looked up from germline, CDR1 is DFQATT and CDR2 is SNEGSKA (reference sequence). The CDR3 sequence: CSASLSGTVLKTQYF. The DNA for the CDR3 is TGCAGTGCGTCACTCTCCGGGACAGTGCTGAAGACCCAGTACTTC.

The sample holds many counts of this clonotype. This sequence joins TRBV20-1 and TRBJ1-5; the D is unclear. CDR1 DFQATT and CDR2 SNEGSKA come from the germline V gene (reference sequence). This CDR3 has 16 residues. Trimming stripped 8 bases from V and 2 bases from J, with 22 bases between. The CDR3 DNA sequence: TGCAGTACCGGACCAGGACTAGCTGGTGGCAATCAGCCCCAGCATTTT. This translates into CSTGPGLAGGNQPQHF.

This chain uses TRBV6-2 or TRBV6-3 with TRBJ2-1, with D possibly matching TRBD1 (6 bases). Germline loops: CDR1 MNHEY, CDR2 SVGEGT. The CDR3 is 12 amino acids. Trimming pared 2 bases from V and 10 bases from J, leaving 9 bases between. CDR3 nucleotide sequence: TGTGCCAGCAGTTACATCACAGGGGAGCAGTTCTTC. Its translation: CASSYITGEQFF.

There are many counts of this clonotype. The gene calls are TRBV3-1 and TRBJ2-2; D is uncertain. The CDR3 contains 16 residues. CDR1 and CDR2 (germline): LGHDT, YNNKEL (reference sequence). Between the trimmed V and J ends, which lost 5 bases and 0 bases, there was a span of 13 bases. In DNA form, the CDR3 reads TGTGCCAGCAGCGACCGCTCTCTCCCGAACACCGGGGAGCTGTTTTTT. This gives the protein CASSDRSLPNTGELFF.

This clonotype was seen many times. The rearrangement joins TRBV7-2 to TRBJ1-4, with 7 bases identical to TRBD1. The germline CDR1 and CDR2 sequences are SGHTA and FQGNSA. V lost 2 bases to trimming and J lost 4 bases; unmatched junction nucleotides: 4. This CDR3 has 15 amino acids. The DNA for the CDR3 is TGTGCCAGCAGCTTACAACAGGGGATTAATGAAAAACTGTTTTTT. It is translated as CASSLQQGINEKLFF.

This clonotype was detected a few times. The chain carries TRBV20-1 and TRBJ1-5; TRBD1 might be the D (5 bases). CDR3 size: 12 residues. Trimming removed 6 bases from V and 8 bases from J, with 14 bases in between. CDR1 and CDR2 from the germline V gene are DFQATT and SNEGSKA (reference sequence). In nucleotides, the CDR3 is TGCAGTGCCCGGGACCCCAAAGAGCCCCAGCATTTT. Encoded protein: CSARDPKEPQHF.

This clonotype has a handful of counts. The chain combines TRBV6-2 or TRBV6-3 with TRBJ2-7, with unresolved D. Germline values: CDR1 MNHEY, CDR2 SVGEGT. This CDR3 comprises 14 residues. Trimming shortened V by 4 bases and J by 2 bases, and 12 bases separated the two germline ends. The CDR3 reads CASSLLTQTYEQYF. In DNA form, the CDR3 reads TGTGCCAGCAGTTTATTGACACAAACCTACGAGCAGTACTTC.

This chain uses TRBV10-3 with TRBJ2-3; 8 bases line up with TRBD2. The CDR3 totals 13 residues. From germline, CDR1 is ENHRY and CDR2 SYGVKD. Trimming cost V 3 bases and J 4 bases; bases outside gene matches: 0. CDR3 in amino acids: CAISEAGADTQYF. The DNA for the CDR3 is TGTGCCATCAGTGAAGCGGGGGCAGATACGCAGTATTTT.

The V and J genes are TRBV6-5 and TRBJ2-7; D not certain. This CDR3 comprises 14 residues. V lost 2 bases and J lost 5, with 13 bases in between. Germline-derived CDR1 and CDR2 are MNHEY and SVGAGI. The CDR3 is CASSYGGRSDEQYF. Written as DNA, the CDR3 is TGTGCCAGCAGTTACGGCGGTCGAAGCGACGAGCAGTACTTC.

This clonotype was counted at least ten times. The chain couples TRBV20-1 to TRBJ2-5, with a tentative D call TRBD2 (7 bases). In germline, CDR1 is DFQATT, CDR2 SNEGSKA (reference sequence). The germline V and J ends were trimmed by 5 bases and 5 bases, with 21 bases remaining between them. The CDR3 is 15 residues long. The CDR3 is CSAGPGGGRGETQYF. The CDR3, as DNA: TGCAGTGCTGGACCGGGGGGCGGGAGAGGGGAGACCCAGTACTTC.

The table lists this clonotype with a few counts. V is TRBV6-5 and J is TRBJ2-1; D ambiguous. The CDR3 totals 15 residues. V was shortened by 2 bases and J by 6 bases, with 14 bases between the two germline ends. Germline V gene sequence: CDR1 MNHEY, CDR2 SVGAGI. CDR3: CASSYPGGRPNEQFF. The CDR3 bases are TGTGCCAGCAGTTACCCCGGCGGCAGGCCCAATGAGCAGTTCTTC.

This clonotype was recorded at least ten times. This chain uses TRBV5-5 with TRBJ2-7; TRBD1 matches 7 bases. CDR3 length: 13 amino acids. Per the germline V gene, CDR1 is SGHKS and CDR2 is YYEKEE (reference sequence). Unmatched junction bases numbered 6, after V lost 4 bases and J lost 5 bases. The CDR3 region has the DNA TGTGCCAGCAGCACATCGACAGGGAACGAGCAGTACTTC. Translated: CASSTSTGNEQYF.

This clonotype showed up many times. This rearrangement joins TRBV6-9 to TRBJ1-6; 7 nucleotides agree with TRBD1. Germline V gene data show CDR1 as MNHGY and CDR2 as SVAAGI. The CDR3 totals 13 residues. The CDR3 DNA is TGTGGGAGGACAGGCGACTATAATTCACCCCTCCACTTT. This translates into CGRTGDYNSPLHF.

The chain is built from TRBV19 and TRBJ1-1, with 10 bases that match TRBD1. The germline V gene has CDR1 LNHDA and CDR2 SQIVND (reference sequence). With 4 bases clipped from V and 5 bases from J, the junction kept 7 bases outside the gene matches. The CDR3 contains 15 residues. CDR3: CASSTRTGGRTEAFF. The DNA of the CDR3 is TGTGCCAGTAGTACCAGGACAGGGGGAAGGACTGAAGCTTTCTTT.

This clonotype was seen many times. The genes are TRBV7-2 and TRBJ2-7; 9 positions match TRBD2. V was clipped by 4 bases and J by 3 bases; unmatched bases: 7. The CDR3 has 15 amino acids. Germline V gene data show CDR1 as SGHTA and CDR2 as FQGNSA. The DNA for the CDR3 is TGTGCCAGCAGCTATGAGAGCGGGGGGAACTACGAGCAGTACTTC. Protein product: CASSYESGGNYEQYF.

The chain recombines TRBV6-5 with TRBJ1-4, with D possibly TRBD1 on 6 matching bases. The CDR3 extends over 16 amino acids. Trimming left V 0 bases short and J 5 bases short, with 13 bases between. Germline CDR1 and CDR2: MNHEY and SVGAGI. As DNA, the CDR3 is TGTGCCAGCAGTTACTCTCCCGGACAGCAGAATGAAAAACTGTTTTTT. Residues: CASSYSPGQQNEKLFF.

The V and J genes are TRBV7-3 and TRBJ2-1; 8 nucleotides align to TRBD2. With 5 bases clipped from V and 9 bases from J, the junction kept 15 bases outside the gene matches. Germline loops: CDR1 SGHTA, CDR2 FQGTGA. This CDR3 contains 16 residues. The CDR3 DNA sequence: TGTGCCAGCAGCATAGGGGGACATAGCGGGATATCTGAGCAGTTCTTC. This translates into CASSIGGHSGISEQFF.

This clonotype has only a few counts. This sequence joins TRBV20-1 and TRBJ1-1; D unresolved. There are 13 residues in the CDR3. The V gene lost 0 bases and the J gene lost 12 bases, with 17 bases spanning the gap. Germline V gene data show CDR1 as DFQATT and CDR2 as SNEGSKA (reference sequence). DNA of the CDR3: TGCAGTGCTAGAGATCCCGGAGCGTCGGGGACTTTCTTT. Its translation is CSARDPGASGTFF.

This clonotype has ten or more counts. The chain employs TRBV7-2 and TRBJ1-5; no firm D call. Germline CDR1 SGHTA, CDR2 FQGNSA. This CDR3 region has 16 residues. Between the trimmed V and J ends, which lost 2 bases and 0 bases, there was a span of 11 bases. For the CDR3, the DNA is TGTGCCAGCAGCTTAAGGCACACGCTTAGCAATCAGCCCCAGCATTTT. It translates to CASSLRHTLSNQPQHF.